This passage covers 6 T cell receptor beta chains from one sample sequenced in a study of shared clonotypes between healthy human individuals. The table came from immunoSEQ multiplex PCR; TCRdb's copy has only in-frame clones and leaves some out. In the table there are about 480,000 clones, approximately 85% of which are singletons. The sequenced sample was PBMCs. The receptors were sampled from a woman aged 40 to 50 in good health. Some clones in this sample may be carry-over from other donors' samples.

The gene calls are TRBV9 and TRBJ2-7; D is possibly TRBD1 (6 bases). With 7 bases removed from V and 0 bases from J, the gap between germline ends came to 20 bases. Germline V CDR1 and CDR2: SGDLS, YYNGEE. The CDR3 loop spans 16 amino acids. This chain's CDR3 is CASSPPGTQTSYEQYF. The CDR3 DNA follows: TGTGCCAGCTCACCCCCCGGGACACAGACCTCCTACGAGCAGTACTTC.

The V call is TRBV5-4, the J call TRBJ2-3; the D is unclear. This CDR3 spans 12 amino acids. The germline gives CDR1 SGHNT, CDR2 YYREEE (reference sequence). The ends were cut back, 4 bases at V and 0 bases at J, with 3 bases in the middle. The CDR3 DNA is TGTGCCAGCAGCGAAAGCACAGATACGCAGTATTTT. It is translated as CASSESTDTQYF.

This clone was counted only a few times. The chain uses TRBV5-1 and TRBJ1-1; D may be TRBD1 (6 bases). With 3 bases removed from V and 6 bases from J, the gap between germline ends came to 15 bases. The CDR3 length is 14 residues. CDR1 is SGHRS, CDR2 YFSETQ, per germline. The CDR3 loop is CASSSLGGYAEAFF. For the CDR3, the DNA is TGCGCCAGCAGCTCGTTAGGGGGTTACGCTGAAGCTTTCTTT.

This clone was seen a few times. The genes are TRBV18 and TRBJ2-7; 7 nucleotides align to TRBD1. There are 16 residues in the CDR3. The V gene's germline CDR1 is KGHSH and CDR2 LQKENI. Germline trimming cut 3 bases from V and 2 bases from J; bases unmatched to any gene: 10. CDR3 nucleotides: TGTGCCAGCTCACCTCTTCCCGGGACAGCGACCTACGAGCAGTACTTC. Its translation: CASSPLPGTATYEQYF.

This clone was counted between two and nine times. The V call is TRBV7-3, the J call TRBJ2-2; 10 bases match TRBD2. V lost 5 bases and J lost 1; bases outside the gene matches: 7. There are 17 residues in the CDR3. CDR1 is SGHTA and CDR2 is FQGTGA in the germline V gene. This chain's CDR3 is CASSLNSGRGNTGELFF. The CDR3 DNA sequence: TGTGCCAGCAGCCTGAACAGCGGGAGGGGGAACACCGGGGAGCTGTTTTTT.

In this sample, this clone turned up a few times. At one boundary the junction diverges from the germline segment, which might be a read error. V gene TRBV2 combines with J gene TRBJ2-7, with 8 bases matching TRBD1. This CDR3 is built from 11 residues. Germline assignment: CDR1 SNHLY and CDR2 FYNNEI. CDR3 residues: CASGRTGRWDF. CDR3 nucleotides: TGTGCCAGCGGACGGACAGGGCGCTGGGACTTC.